This T cell receptor (beta chain) was recorded in a study of OX40 agonist ivuxolimab in advanced cancers. Overall study results and limits: With doses of 0.1-3.0 mg/kg, partial responders showed among the lowest clonal expansion.

The CDR3 contains 17 residues. Germline lookup yields CDR1 SGHTA and CDR2 FQGTGA. V lost 5 bases and J lost 0, with 17 bases in between. Libraries were prepared by immunoSEQ multiplex PCR; TCRdb keeps only in-frame clonotypes and omits some of them. The profile shows around 80,000 clones, approximately 80% of them singletons. Note on this clone: Its antigen is not identified.

This chain joins TRBV7-3 and TRBJ1-3, with a possible D match to TRBD1 (6 bases). The source material was CD4+ or CD8+ T cells sorted from blood, sampled in a trial of the OX40 agonist ivuxolimab. The receptor was derived from an adult with an advanced solid tumor such as melanoma, head and neck, liver or kidney cancer. The CDR3 reads CASSPEGTPNSGNTIYF. The CDR3 nucleotides read TGTGCCAGCAGCCCAGAGGGGACACCCAACTCTGGAAACACCATATATTTT.